These 4 T cell receptor beta chains originate from one sample sequenced in a study of OX40 agonist ivuxolimab in advanced cancers. Repertoires were generated with immunoSEQ multiplex PCR, while TCRdb's copy carries only in-frame clones and drops some. The sample has 58,000 or so clones; 80% to 90% are singletons. The starting material was CD4+ or CD8+ T cells sorted from blood, obtained in a trial of the OX40 agonist ivuxolimab. The receptors here all came from an adult with an advanced solid tumor such as melanoma, head and neck, liver or kidney cancer.

This clone occurred once. V is TRBV4-1 and J is TRBJ1-1, with D uncertain. Trimming left V 0 bases short and J 5 bases short, with 13 bases between. CDR3 length: 15 amino acids. CDR1 is MGHRA, CDR2 YSYEKL, per germline. CDR3 loop: CASSQDLDRGTEAFF. The CDR3 nucleotides are TGCGCCAGCAGCCAAGATCTGGACCGAGGGACTGAAGCTTTCTTT.

The chain is built from TRBV2 and TRBJ2-2; 12 bases map to TRBD2. Looked up from germline, CDR1 is SNHLY and CDR2 is FYNNEI. The V and J ends lost 5 bases and 7 bases, in that order; junction bases with no gene match: 8. There are 16 residues in the CDR3. Written as DNA, the CDR3 is TGTGCCAGCAGTTCGCTAGCGGGAGGGCAGAGCGGGGAGCTGTTTTTT. This gives the protein CASSSLAGGQSGELFF.

V is TRBV19 and J is TRBJ2-3; TRBD1 matches at 8 bases. There are 13 residues in the CDR3. J lost 0 bases, V lost 9 bases, and 2 bases had no gene match. CDR1 is LNHDA and CDR2 is SQIVND in the germline V gene (reference sequence). The CDR3 protein is CASRDRSTDTQYF. CDR3 nucleotides: TGTGCCAGCCGGGACAGGAGCACAGATACGCAGTATTTT.

The genes are TRBV15 and TRBJ1-3; D uncertain. This CDR3 is 15 amino acids long. The V end lost 3 bases, the J end lost 2 bases, and 11 bases lay between the germline ends. The germline V gene has CDR1 LNHNV and CDR2 YYDKDF (reference sequence). Here the CDR3 DNA reads TGTGCCACCAGCAGCTTACAAGGAGCTGGAAACACCATATATTTT. As protein: CATSSLQGAGNTIYF.